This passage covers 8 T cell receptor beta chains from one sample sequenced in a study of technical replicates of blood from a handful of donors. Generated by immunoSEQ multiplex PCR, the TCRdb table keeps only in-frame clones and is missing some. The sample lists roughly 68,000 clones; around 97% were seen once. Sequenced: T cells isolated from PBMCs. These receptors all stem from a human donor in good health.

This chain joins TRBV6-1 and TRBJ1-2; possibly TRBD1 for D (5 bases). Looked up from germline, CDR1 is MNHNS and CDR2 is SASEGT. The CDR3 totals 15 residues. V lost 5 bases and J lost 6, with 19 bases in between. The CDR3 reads CASSNYLTTGDGYTF. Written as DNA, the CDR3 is TGTGCCAGCAGTAACTATTTAACCACGGGGGATGGCTACACCTTC.

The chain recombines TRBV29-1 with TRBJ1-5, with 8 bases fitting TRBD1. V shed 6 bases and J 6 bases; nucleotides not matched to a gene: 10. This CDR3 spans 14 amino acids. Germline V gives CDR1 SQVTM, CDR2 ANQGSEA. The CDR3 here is CSVMQGAGVQPQHF. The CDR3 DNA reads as TGCAGCGTCATGCAGGGGGCAGGAGTTCAGCCCCAGCATTTT.

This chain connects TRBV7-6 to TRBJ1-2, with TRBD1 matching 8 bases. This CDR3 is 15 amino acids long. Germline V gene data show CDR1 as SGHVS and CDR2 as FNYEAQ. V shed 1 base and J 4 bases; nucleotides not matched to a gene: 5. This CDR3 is CASSLDTGGLYGYTF. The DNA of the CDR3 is TGTGCCAGCAGCTTAGATACAGGGGGACTCTATGGCTACACCTTC.

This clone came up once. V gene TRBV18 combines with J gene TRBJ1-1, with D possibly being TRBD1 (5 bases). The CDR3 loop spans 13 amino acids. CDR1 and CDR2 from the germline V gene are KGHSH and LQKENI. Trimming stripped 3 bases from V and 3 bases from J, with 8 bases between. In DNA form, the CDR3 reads TGTGCCAGCTCACCTGTACAGGACACTGAAGCTTTCTTT. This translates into CASSPVQDTEAFF.

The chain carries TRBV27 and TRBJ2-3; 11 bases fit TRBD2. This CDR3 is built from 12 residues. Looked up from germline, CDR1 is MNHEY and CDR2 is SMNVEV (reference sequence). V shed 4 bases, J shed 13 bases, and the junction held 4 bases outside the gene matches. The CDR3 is CASSSTSGREYF. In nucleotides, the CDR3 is TGTGCCAGCAGTTCAACTAGCGGGAGAGAGTATTTT.

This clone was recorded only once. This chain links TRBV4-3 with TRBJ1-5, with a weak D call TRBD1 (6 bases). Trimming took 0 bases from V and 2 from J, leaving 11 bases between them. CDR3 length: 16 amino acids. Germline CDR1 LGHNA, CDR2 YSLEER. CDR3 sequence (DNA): TGCGCCAGCAGCCAAGACCTACAGGGCGGCAATCAGCCCCAGCATTTT. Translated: CASSQDLQGGNQPQHF.

The CDR3 bases are TGTGCCAGCAGCTACCCTAGCGGGGGACAGGGGGCTGACGAGCAGTTCTTC. It translates to CASSYPSGGQGADEQFF. The J gene is TRBJ2-1, the V gene TRBV7-9; 12 nucleotides align to TRBD1. Germline values: CDR1 SEHNR, CDR2 FQNEAQ (reference sequence). The CDR3 length is 17 residues. After removal of 4 bases from V and 10 bases from J, the junction contained 14 bases not matched to a gene.

CDR3 protein: CASSLEKQFPYEQYF. CDR3 in DNA: TGTGCCAGCAGCTTGGAGAAGCAATTTCCCTACGAGCAGTACTTC. The chain employs TRBV5-6 and TRBJ2-7; D not certain. The CDR3 length is 15 residues. CDR1 is SGHDT and CDR2 is YYEEEE in the germline V gene. V was cut by 0 bases and J by 2 bases, with 12 bases left in between.